This TCR beta chain was recorded in a study of neurological immune-mediated disorders. Synthesis of cDNA used 5'RACE (with 10-nucleotide random UMIs). TCRdb re-analysed the 5' RACE reads in MiXCR, keeping a single row per CDR3 protein. The repertoire holds about 52,000 distinct CDR3 sequences, with 3.6% as singletons. The CDR3 is 15 amino acids. CDR1 WNHNN and CDR2 SYGVQD come from the germline V gene (reference sequence). V lost 1 base, J lost 4 bases, and 13 bases lay in between. This clonotype was observed a few times. The TCR sequence derives from a man aged 30 to 45 with multiple sclerosis. Sequences were obtained from PBMCs. The rearrangement uses TRBV10-1 and TRBJ1-1; D gene ambiguous. In DNA, the CDR3 is TGCGCCAGCAGTGAGTTGCGGCTTCGGGGCACTGAAGCTTTCTTT. Its translation is CASSELRLRGTEAFF.